Described below is a single T cell receptor (beta chain) sequence and its context. At the DNA level, this CDR3 is encoded by other sequences in the same sample as well. This sample stems from a study of shared clonotypes between healthy human individuals. Study details: The cohort had two women and a few men, ages 18 to 49.

Trimming removed 2 bases at V and 4 bases at J, with 5 bases between. Germline-derived CDR1 and CDR2 are KGHSH and LQKENI. The CDR3 runs 12 residues. At deep level, the assay was performed. Only in-frame clones appear in the TCRdb table, and some are missing; sequencing was by immunoSEQ multiplex PCR. Among 500,000 or so clones, roughly 95% were seen once, and the ten largest hold about 0.064%. The rearrangement joins TRBV18 to TRBJ2-5; D not resolved. The source of this sequence is a woman in her thirties in good health. The sequencing input was naive CD4+ T cells sorted from blood. Stated subset: CD45RA+ positively selected. The CDR3 loop is CASSPERETQYF. The CDR3 coding sequence is TGTGCCAGCTCACCAGAGAGAGAGACCCAGTACTTC.